What follows are 23 T cell receptor beta chains derived from one specimen sequenced in a study of PD-L1 blockade in urothelial cancer. Data came from immunoSEQ multiplex PCR; TCRdb stores just in-frame clones and leaves some out. The table includes about 71,000 clones, about 88% detected once. This material consisted of PBMCs, taken around atezolizumab (anti-PD-L1) treatment. The receptors stem from a man between 60 and 70 years old with urothelial cancer.

This sequence joins TRBV10-1 and TRBJ2-4; TRBD1 matches 7 bases. CDR1 WNHNN and CDR2 SYGVQD come from the germline V gene (reference sequence). This CDR3 is 15 amino acids long. Trimming took 3 bases from V and 4 from J; bases not matched to a gene: 6. The CDR3 is CASSDGRGTKNIQYF. In DNA form, the CDR3 reads TGCGCCAGCAGTGATGGCAGGGGGACAAAAAACATTCAGTACTTC.

V is TRBV5-1 and J is TRBJ2-1; 7 bases are shared with TRBD2. Trimming removed 3 bases from V and 9 bases from J; junction bases left unmatched: 3. There are 12 residues in the CDR3. The V gene's germline CDR1 is SGHRS and CDR2 YFSETQ. Here the CDR3 reads CASSSPGGEQFF. The CDR3 DNA reads as TGCGCCAGCAGCTCCCCGGGGGGTGAGCAGTTCTTC.

This clone was seen just once. The gene calls are TRBV6-5 and TRBJ2-7; no clear D. This CDR3 is 14 amino acids long. Germline-derived CDR1 and CDR2 are MNHEY and SVGAGI. Trimming stripped 0 bases from V and 4 bases from J, with 10 bases between. The CDR3 DNA reads TGTGCCAGCAGTTACTCGAGTGGGCCATACGAGCAGTACTTC. Protein sequence: CASSYSSGPYEQYF.

DNA for the CDR3: TGCGCCAGCAGCTTCGAGAGGGCCAAAAACATTCAGTACTTC. Encoded protein: CASSFERAKNIQYF. The rearrangement uses TRBV5-1 and TRBJ2-4; D is unclear. This CDR3 comprises 14 residues. The V gene lost 2 bases and the J gene lost 1 base, with 7 bases spanning the gap. From germline, CDR1 is SGHRS and CDR2 YFSETQ.

The chain carries TRBV10-1 and TRBJ1-1, with D perhaps TRBD1 (6 bases). The CDR3 has 14 residues. Germline loops: CDR1 WNHNN, CDR2 SYGVQD (reference sequence). V shed 3 bases and J shed 12 bases, with 20 bases lying between them. The CDR3 DNA reads as TGCGCCAGCAGTGACCACCGGGACACAAAAACGACTTTCTTT. It codes for CASSDHRDTKTTFF.

V usage is TRBV4-1 and J usage is TRBJ2-7; TRBD2 agrees at 10 bases. Germline loops: CDR1 MGHRA, CDR2 YSYEKL. J gave up 3 bases and V 0 bases, and 2 bases lay outside the gene matches. CDR3 length equals 15 residues. CDR3 coding DNA: TGCGCCAGCAGCCAAGAAACTAGCGGGAACTACGAGCAGTACTTC. Encoded protein: CASSQETSGNYEQYF.

This clone has only one observation. This chain's CDR3 is CASSQAPAGGPTDTQYF. Written as DNA, the CDR3 is TGCGCCAGCAGCCAAGCGCCGGCGGGAGGGCCGACAGATACGCAGTATTTT. V is TRBV4-3 and J is TRBJ2-3; 9 bases are shared with TRBD2. J lost 3 bases, V lost 1 base, and 8 bases had no gene match. The CDR3 is 17 residues long. Germline V gene lookup returns CDR1 LGHNA and CDR2 YSLEER.

The chain carries TRBV7-2 and TRBJ2-7, with 15 nucleotides matching TRBD2. Germline CDR1 SGHTA, CDR2 FQGNSA. J was trimmed by 1 base and V by 3 bases; bases with no gene match: 4. This CDR3 is 17 amino acids long. CDR3 residues: CASSFGLAGGLSYEQYF. CDR3 nucleotides: TGTGCCAGCAGCTTCGGACTAGCGGGAGGGCTTTCCTACGAGCAGTACTTC.

The gene calls are TRBV28 and TRBJ1-2; D call uncertain. In germline, CDR1 is MDHEN, CDR2 SYDVKM. The V gene lost 2 bases and the J gene lost 7 bases, with 17 bases spanning the gap. The CDR3 loop spans 15 amino acids. This CDR3 is CASSLGGFGSGGYTF. The CDR3, as DNA: TGTGCCAGCAGTTTAGGTGGGTTCGGGTCCGGTGGCTACACCTTC.

The V and J genes are TRBV6-1 and TRBJ2-2; 13 bases are shared with TRBD2. CDR1 and CDR2 from the germline V gene are MNHNS and SASEGT. This CDR3 spans 17 amino acids. Losses at the gene ends were 5 bases for V and 4 bases for J; bases not matched to a gene: 7. In DNA form, the CDR3 reads TGTGCCAGCAGTAAAGGACTAGCGGGGGCCCCCACCGGGGAGCTGTTTTTT. Translating gives CASSKGLAGAPTGELFF.

The table lists this clone with a count of one. The V gene is TRBV5-4, the J gene TRBJ2-2, with TRBD1 matching 7 bases. CDR1 and CDR2 (germline): SGHNT, YYREEE (reference sequence). The CDR3 covers 15 residues. The trim removed 4 bases at V and 0 bases at J, leaving 3 bases unmatched. The CDR3 here is CASSTQGANTGELFF. CDR3 nucleotides: TGTGCCAGCAGCACCCAGGGGGCGAACACCGGGGAGCTGTTTTTT.

CDR3 DNA sequence: TGTGCCAGCAGTCTAGCGGTAGAGCAGTTCTTC. It codes for CASSLAVEQFF. The rearrangement links TRBV28 to TRBJ2-1; 7 positions agree with TRBD2. The V segment lost 5 bases and the J segment 10 bases; nucleotides outside the gene matches: 2. Germline V CDR1 and CDR2: MDHEN, SYDVKM. CDR3 length equals 11 residues. Looking up the rest from reference TRBV28 and TRBJ2-1 gives the full variable domain: DVKVTQSSRYLVKRTGEKVFLECVQDMDHENMFWYRQDPGLGLRLIYFSYDVKMKEKGDIPEGYSVSREKKERFSLILESASTNQTSMYLCASSLAVEQFFGPGTRLTVL.

This clone turned up a few times. The chain uses TRBV5-6 and TRBJ1-2; D remains ambiguous. The V and J ends lost 6 bases and 2 bases respectively, with 8 bases between them. Germline lookup yields CDR1 SGHDT and CDR2 YYEEEE. CDR3 length equals 12 residues. In nucleotides, the CDR3 is TGTGCCAGCACTCGGGAAAACTATGGCTACACCTTC. It translates to CASTRENYGYTF. Variable domain in full (rest from reference TRBV5-6 and TRBJ1-2): DAGVTQSPTHLIKTRGQQVTLRCSPKSGHDTVSWYQQALGQGPQFIFQYYEEEERQRGNFPDRFSGHQFPNYSSELNVNALLLGDSALYLCASTRENYGYTFGSGTRLTVV.

A single count supports this clone. V usage is TRBV19 and J usage is TRBJ2-5; 7 bases match TRBD1. The length of the CDR3 is 15 residues. J gave up 4 bases and V 1 base, and 6 bases lay outside the gene matches. The germline V gene has CDR1 LNHDA and CDR2 SQIVND (reference sequence). CDR3 in amino acids: CASSIAETGIETQYF. The CDR3 nucleotides are TGTGCCAGTAGTATAGCTGAGACAGGGATAGAGACCCAGTACTTC.

This clone was counted a single time. V usage is TRBV18 and J usage is TRBJ2-3, with no clear D. The CDR3 extends over 14 amino acids. Germline V gene sequence: CDR1 KGHSH, CDR2 LQKENI. Trimming left V 2 bases short and J 1 base short, with 7 bases between. CDR3 region: CASSPVLRTDTQYF. CDR3 nucleotide sequence: TGTGCCAGCTCACCAGTACTTCGCACAGATACGCAGTATTTT.

This clone was seen only once. The V gene is TRBV6-1, the J gene TRBJ2-7, with D possibly TRBD2 on 7 matching bases. The germline V and J ends were trimmed by 4 bases and 2 bases, with 12 bases remaining between them. CDR3 length: 14 residues. In germline, CDR1 is MNHNS, CDR2 SASEGT. CDR3 sequence (DNA): TGTGCCAGCAGTGGGGGCGGGGGCCCCTACGAGCAGTACTTC. This gives the protein CASSGGGGPYEQYF.

The chain links TRBV9 to TRBJ2-3, with 15 bases lining up with TRBD2. The CDR3 is 17 amino acids. The germline gives CDR1 SGDLS, CDR2 YYNGEE. V shed 3 bases, J shed 5 bases, and the junction held 7 bases outside the gene matches. The CDR3 is CASSAGLAGGDGDTQYF. The CDR3 bases are TGTGCCAGCAGCGCCGGACTAGCGGGGGGGGACGGAGATACGCAGTATTTT.

The CDR3 DNA is TGTGCCAGCAGCTTGGGAGGGGGCGGGGAGACCCAGTACTTC. It translates to CASSLGGGGETQYF. The chain couples TRBV5-4 to TRBJ2-5; 7 positions agree with TRBD1. Germline V gene sequence: CDR1 SGHNT, CDR2 YYREEE (reference sequence). The CDR3 covers 14 residues. J gave up 5 bases and V 0 bases, and 4 bases lay outside the gene matches.

The chain has TRBV7-3 and TRBJ2-7; TRBD1 is a possible D gene (5 bases). From germline, CDR1 is SGHTA and CDR2 FQGTGA. The CDR3 sequence is 16 residues long. V gave up 4 bases and J gave up 0 bases, with 16 bases separating them. In DNA, the CDR3 is TGTGCCAGCAGCTCCCAGGGTCTGGAGAGCTCCTACGAGCAGTACTTC. This translates into CASSSQGLESSYEQYF.

The rearrangement joins TRBV19 to TRBJ1-5, with D possibly being TRBD1 (6 bases). This CDR3 is 14 amino acids long. V was cut by 7 bases and J by 0 bases, with 10 bases left in between. Per the germline V gene, CDR1 is LNHDA and CDR2 is SQIVND (reference sequence). The CDR3 region is CASTSTGSNQPQHF. Written as DNA, the CDR3 is TGTGCCAGTACCTCGACAGGTAGCAATCAGCCCCAGCATTTT.

The V and J genes are TRBV7-9 and TRBJ2-3, with TRBD2 identical over 10 bases. Trimming removed 5 bases from V and 1 base from J; junction bases left unmatched: 3. The CDR3 totals 15 residues. Germline CDR1 reads SEHNR; CDR2 reads FQNEAQ (reference sequence). The chain's CDR3 is CASSAGLAGTDTQYF. The DNA of the CDR3 is TGTGCCAGCAGCGCAGGACTAGCGGGCACAGATACGCAGTATTTT.

A single count supports this clone. V usage is TRBV5-1 and J usage is TRBJ2-2; 8 bases fit TRBD2. This CDR3 spans 16 amino acids. Germline V lookup: CDR1 SGHRS, CDR2 YFSETQ. After removal of 3 bases from V and 8 bases from J, the junction contained 12 bases not matched to a gene. CDR3 sequence reads: CASSSAGGFRGGELFF. CDR3 in DNA: TGCGCCAGCAGCTCCGCGGGGGGTTTCCGCGGAGGGGAGCTGTTTTTT. The full variable domain, completed using reference TRBV5-1 and TRBJ2-2, is KAGVTQTPRYLIKTRGQQVTLSCSPISGHRSVSWYQQTPGQGLQFLFEYFSETQRNKGNFPGRFSGRQFSNSRSEMNVSTLELGDSALYLCASSSAGGFRGGELFFGEGSRLTVL.

V is TRBV5-1 and J is TRBJ1-1; tentative D call: TRBD1 (6 bases). From germline, CDR1 is SGHRS and CDR2 YFSETQ. Trimming cost V 4 bases and J 1 base, with 14 bases left between them. The CDR3 covers 15 residues. The CDR3 coding sequence is TGCGCCAGCAGCCCTCTGGGACAACCGAACACTGAAGCTTTCTTT. Translating gives CASSPLGQPNTEAFF.